Listed here is a single T cell receptor beta chain. What it binds is not known. J lost 4 bases, V lost 2 bases, and 0 bases had no gene match. There are 13 residues in the CDR3. Germline V lookup: CDR1 MNHNY, CDR2 SVGAGI (reference sequence). TCRdb's copy holds only in-frame clones and misses some; the assay was immunoSEQ multiplex PCR. The table includes several thousand clones, around 90% detected once. The sample originates from a study of hypomethylating agent response in myelodysplastic syndrome. Across the study: With a mean age of about 76 +/- 6.4 years, patients were most commonly cytogenetically diploid. Four or five patients were non-responders, while about six showed complete response or hematologic improvement. Non-responders met neither complete response nor hematologic improvement criteria, which defined response.

The study's findings and limits: Possible novel MDS antigen recognition by shared GLIPH2 clusters needs experimental validation.

The sequences come from bone marrow, collected before or after starting hypomethylating agent treatment for myelodysplastic syndrome (not recorded which). This chain uses TRBV6-6 with TRBJ2-5; 8 bases fit TRBD1. This TCR was recovered from a human donor with myelodysplastic syndrome. CDR3 DNA: TGTGCCAGCAGTTACGGACAGGGAGAGACCCAGTACTTC. Translation gives CASSYGQGETQYF.